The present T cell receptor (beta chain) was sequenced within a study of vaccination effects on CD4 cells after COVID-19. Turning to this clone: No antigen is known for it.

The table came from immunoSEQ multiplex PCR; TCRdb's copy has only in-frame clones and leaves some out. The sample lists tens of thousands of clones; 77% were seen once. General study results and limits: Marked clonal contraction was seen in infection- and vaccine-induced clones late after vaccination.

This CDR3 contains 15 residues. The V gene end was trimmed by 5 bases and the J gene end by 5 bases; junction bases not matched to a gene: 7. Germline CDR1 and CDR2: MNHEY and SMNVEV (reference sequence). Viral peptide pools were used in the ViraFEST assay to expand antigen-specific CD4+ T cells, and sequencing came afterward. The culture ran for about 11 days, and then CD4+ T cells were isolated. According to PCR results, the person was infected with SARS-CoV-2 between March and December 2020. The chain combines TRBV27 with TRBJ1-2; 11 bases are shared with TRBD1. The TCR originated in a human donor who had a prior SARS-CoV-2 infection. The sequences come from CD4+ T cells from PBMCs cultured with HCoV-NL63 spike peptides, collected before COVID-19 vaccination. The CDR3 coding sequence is TGTGCCAGCAGTAAGGACAGGGGGCTAGGGTATGGCTACACCTTC. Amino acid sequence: CASSKDRGLGYGYTF.